This TCR beta chain was identified during a study of Ad26.COV2.S vaccination and SARS-CoV-2 variants. V lost 6 bases and J 5 bases, leaving 15 bases between the germline ends. This CDR3 region has 14 residues. Germline lookup yields CDR1 SGHTS and CDR2 YDEGEE. This table comes from immunoSEQ multiplex PCR, and its TCRdb copy is limited to in-frame clones, with some not included. The table shows roughly 320,000 clones, with around four fifths occurring only once. Documented treatment: over 15 received Ad26.COV2.S at low or high dose, single or two shots; about 5 received placebo; per-sample allocation not given. At day 63 after the first vaccine or placebo injection, samples were drawn.

Sequences were derived from peripheral blood, sampled in a trial of Ad26.COV2.S vaccine versus placebo. The TCR comes from a person between 18 and 65 years old who received the Ad26.COV2.S COVID-19 vaccine or a placebo. The J gene is TRBJ2-1, the V gene TRBV5-8, with D hard to call. The CDR3 loop is CASTDIRQDNEQFF. The DNA of the CDR3 is TGTGCCAGCACCGATATTCGGCAGGACAATGAGCAGTTCTTC.